This T cell receptor beta chain was captured by sequencing in a study of shared clonotypes between healthy human individuals. Study summary: Three CD4 naive, three CD4 memory, two CD8 naive and one CD8 memory plate were used per donor.

Naive CD8 cells comprised CD45RO-negative, CCR7-positively selected cells, excluding terminally differentiated effector memory CD45RA+ cells. Generated by immunoSEQ multiplex PCR, the TCRdb table keeps only in-frame clones and is missing some. This sample has around 2,000,000 clones, with approximately 95% found just once. There are a few counts of this clone. Its antigen is undetermined. CDR1 and CDR2 (germline): SGHTS, YDEGEE. The CDR3 runs 15 residues. V shed 3 bases, J shed 3 bases, and the junction held 5 bases outside the gene matches. Points from the study as a whole: When naive CD4 clonotypes were compared across a few donors, about 4.8% were shared. Researchers sampled only blood; tissue repertoires likely differ.

Material for sequencing was naive CD8+ T cells sorted from blood. The sequence was collected from a man between 18 and 35 years old in good health. V usage is TRBV5-8 and J usage is TRBJ1-5; 8 bases align to TRBD1. The CDR3 region has the DNA TGTGCCAGCAGCTGGCCGGGACAGGACAATCAGCCCCAGCATTTT. It codes for CASSWPGQDNQPQHF.